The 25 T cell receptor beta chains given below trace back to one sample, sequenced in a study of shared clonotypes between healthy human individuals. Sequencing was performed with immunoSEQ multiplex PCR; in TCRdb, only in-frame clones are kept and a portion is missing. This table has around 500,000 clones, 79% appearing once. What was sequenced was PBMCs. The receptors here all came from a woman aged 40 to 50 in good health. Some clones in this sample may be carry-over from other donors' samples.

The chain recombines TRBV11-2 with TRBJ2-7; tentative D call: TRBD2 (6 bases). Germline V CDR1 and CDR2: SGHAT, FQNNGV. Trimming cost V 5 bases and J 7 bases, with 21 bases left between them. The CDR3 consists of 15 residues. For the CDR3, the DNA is TGTGCCAGCAGCCCCCTTCGCGGAGGGGCTTGGGAGCAGTACTTC. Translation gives CASSPLRGGAWEQYF.

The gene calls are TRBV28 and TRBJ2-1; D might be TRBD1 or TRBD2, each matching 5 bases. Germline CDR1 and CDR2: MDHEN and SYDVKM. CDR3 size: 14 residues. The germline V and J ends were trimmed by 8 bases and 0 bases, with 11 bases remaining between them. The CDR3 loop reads CASSGTRSYNEQFF. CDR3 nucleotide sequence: TGTGCCAGCTCCGGGACCCGCTCCTACAATGAGCAGTTCTTC.

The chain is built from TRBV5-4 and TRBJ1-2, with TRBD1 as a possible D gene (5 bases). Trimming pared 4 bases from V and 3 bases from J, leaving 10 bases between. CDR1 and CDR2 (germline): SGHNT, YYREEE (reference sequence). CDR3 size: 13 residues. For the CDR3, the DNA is TGTGCCAGCAGCGTCCAGGGACACTATGGCTACACCTTC. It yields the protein CASSVQGHYGYTF. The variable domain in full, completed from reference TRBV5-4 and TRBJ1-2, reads ETGVTQSPTHLIKTRGQQVTLRCSSQSGHNTVSWYQQALGQGPQFIFQYYREEENGRGNFPPRFSGLQFPNYSSELNVNALELDDSALYLCASSVQGHYGYTFGSGTRLTVV.

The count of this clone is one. Written as DNA, the CDR3 is TGCGCCAGCAGCTTCCCTACCGTCTATGGCTACACCTTC. Amino acid sequence: CASSFPTVYGYTF. The chain uses TRBV5-1 and TRBJ1-2; the D is unclear. Between the trimmed V and J ends, which lost 2 bases and 4 bases, there was a span of 9 bases. The CDR3 runs to 13 residues. CDR1 SGHRS and CDR2 YFSETQ come from the germline V gene.

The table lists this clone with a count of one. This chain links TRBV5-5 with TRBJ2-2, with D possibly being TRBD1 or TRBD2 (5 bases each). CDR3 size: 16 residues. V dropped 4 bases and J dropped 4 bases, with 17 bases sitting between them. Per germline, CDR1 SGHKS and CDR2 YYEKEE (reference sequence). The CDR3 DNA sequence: TGTGCCAGCAGCCCCAGGGATTGGGGGTCCACCGGGGAGCTGTTTTTT. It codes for CASSPRDWGSTGELFF.

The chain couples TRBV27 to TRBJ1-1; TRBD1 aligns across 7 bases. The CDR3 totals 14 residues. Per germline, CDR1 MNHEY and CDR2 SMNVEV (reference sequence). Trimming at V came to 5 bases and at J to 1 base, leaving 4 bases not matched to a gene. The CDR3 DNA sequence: TGTGCCAGCAGTCCCGACAGGGCGAACACTGAAGCTTTCTTT. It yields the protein CASSPDRANTEAFF.

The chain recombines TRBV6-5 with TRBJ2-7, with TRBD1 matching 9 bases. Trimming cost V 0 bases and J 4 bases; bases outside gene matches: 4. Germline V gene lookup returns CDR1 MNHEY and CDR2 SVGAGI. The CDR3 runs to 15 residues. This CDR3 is CASSYSRQGGYEQYF. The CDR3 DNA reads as TGTGCCAGCAGTTACTCCAGACAGGGGGGATACGAGCAGTACTTC.

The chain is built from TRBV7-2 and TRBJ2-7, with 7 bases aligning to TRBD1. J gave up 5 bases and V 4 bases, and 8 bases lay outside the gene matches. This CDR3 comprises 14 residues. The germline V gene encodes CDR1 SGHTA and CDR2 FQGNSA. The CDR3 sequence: CASSSPPGTDEQYF. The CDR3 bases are TGTGCCAGCAGCTCTCCCCCCGGGACAGACGAGCAGTACTTC.

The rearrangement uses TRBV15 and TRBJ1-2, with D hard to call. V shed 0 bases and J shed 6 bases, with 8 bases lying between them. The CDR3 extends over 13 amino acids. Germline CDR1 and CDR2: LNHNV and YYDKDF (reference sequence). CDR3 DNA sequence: TGTGCCACCAGCAGAGATCGAACGGATGGCTACACCTTC. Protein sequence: CATSRDRTDGYTF. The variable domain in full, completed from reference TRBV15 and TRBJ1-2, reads DAMVIQNPRYQVTQFGKPVTLSCSQTLNHNVMYWYQQKSSQAPKLLFHYYDKDFNNEADTPDNFQSRRPNTSFCFLDIRSPGLGDTAMYLCATSRDRTDGYTFGSGTRLTVV.

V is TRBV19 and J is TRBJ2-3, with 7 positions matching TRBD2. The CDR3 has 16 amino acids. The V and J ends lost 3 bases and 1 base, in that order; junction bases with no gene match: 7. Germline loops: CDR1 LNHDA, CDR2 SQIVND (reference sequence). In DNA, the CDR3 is TGTGCCAGTAGTATTGTGTGGGACTACGGCACAGATACGCAGTATTTT. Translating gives CASSIVWDYGTDTQYF.

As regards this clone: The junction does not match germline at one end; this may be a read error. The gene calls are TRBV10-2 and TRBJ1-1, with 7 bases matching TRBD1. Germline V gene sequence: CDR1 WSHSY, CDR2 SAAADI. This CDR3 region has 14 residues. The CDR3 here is CASCERTGNTEAFF. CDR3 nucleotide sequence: TGCGCCAGCTGTGAGCGGACAGGGAACACTGAAGCTTTCTTT.

CDR3 nucleotides: TGTGCCAGCAGCCAAATGGGCCTAGCGGACAATGAGCAGTTCTTC. Translated, it gives CASSQMGLADNEQFF. The chain combines TRBV11-2 with TRBJ2-1, with 7 bases lining up with TRBD2. CDR3 size: 15 residues. V gave up 5 bases and J gave up 5 bases; unmatched junction bases: 9. Germline V gene lookup returns CDR1 SGHAT and CDR2 FQNNGV.

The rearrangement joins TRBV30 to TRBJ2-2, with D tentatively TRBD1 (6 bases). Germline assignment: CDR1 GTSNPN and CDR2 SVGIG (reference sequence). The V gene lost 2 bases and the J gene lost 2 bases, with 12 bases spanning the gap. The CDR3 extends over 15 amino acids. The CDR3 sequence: CAWSPPGHNTGELFF. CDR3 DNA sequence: TGTGCCTGGAGTCCTCCGGGACACAACACCGGGGAGCTGTTTTTT.

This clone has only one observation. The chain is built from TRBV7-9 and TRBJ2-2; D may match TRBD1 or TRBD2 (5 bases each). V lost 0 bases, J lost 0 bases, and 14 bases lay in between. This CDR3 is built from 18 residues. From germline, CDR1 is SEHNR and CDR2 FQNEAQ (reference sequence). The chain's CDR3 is CASSLARWGRTNTGELFF. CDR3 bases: TGTGCCAGCAGCTTAGCGCGGTGGGGACGTACGAACACCGGGGAGCTGTTTTTT.

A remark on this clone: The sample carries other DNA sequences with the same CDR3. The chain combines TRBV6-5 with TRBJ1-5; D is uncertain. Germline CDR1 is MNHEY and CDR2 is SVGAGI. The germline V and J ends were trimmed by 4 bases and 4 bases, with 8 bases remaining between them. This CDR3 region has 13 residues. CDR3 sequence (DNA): TGTGCCAGCAGTTTCCAATCTAATCAGCCCCAGCATTTT. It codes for CASSFQSNQPQHF.

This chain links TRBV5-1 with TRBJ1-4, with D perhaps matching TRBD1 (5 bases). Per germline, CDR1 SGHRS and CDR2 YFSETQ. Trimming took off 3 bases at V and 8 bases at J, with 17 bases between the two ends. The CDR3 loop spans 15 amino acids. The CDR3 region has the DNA TGCGCCAGCAGCTCCCCAGGGCAACTAGGGGAAAAACTGTTTTTT. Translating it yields CASSSPGQLGEKLFF.

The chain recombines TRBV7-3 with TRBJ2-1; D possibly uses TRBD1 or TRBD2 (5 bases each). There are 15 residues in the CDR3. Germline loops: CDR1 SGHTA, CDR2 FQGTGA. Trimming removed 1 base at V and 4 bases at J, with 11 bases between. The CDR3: CASSLRGGHYNEQFF. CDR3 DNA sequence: TGTGCCAGCAGCTTAAGGGGCGGGCATTACAATGAGCAGTTCTTC.

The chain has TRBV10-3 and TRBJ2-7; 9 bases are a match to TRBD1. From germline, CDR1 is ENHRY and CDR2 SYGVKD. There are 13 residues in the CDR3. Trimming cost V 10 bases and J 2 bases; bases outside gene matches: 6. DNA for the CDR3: TGTGCCACCACCGGGACAGGGACCTACGAGCAGTACTTC. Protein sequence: CATTGTGTYEQYF.

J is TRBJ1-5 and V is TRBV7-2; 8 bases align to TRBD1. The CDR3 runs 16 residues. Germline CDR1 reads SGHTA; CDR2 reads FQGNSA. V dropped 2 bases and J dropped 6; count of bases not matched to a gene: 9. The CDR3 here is CASSLMRQGKGQPQHF. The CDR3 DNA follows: TGTGCCAGCAGCTTAATGAGACAGGGGAAGGGTCAGCCCCAGCATTTT.

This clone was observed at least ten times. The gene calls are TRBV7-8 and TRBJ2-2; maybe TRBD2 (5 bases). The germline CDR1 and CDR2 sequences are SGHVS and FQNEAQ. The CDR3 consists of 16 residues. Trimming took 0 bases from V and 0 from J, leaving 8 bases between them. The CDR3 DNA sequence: TGTGCCAGCAGCTTAGCAAGCGGCTCGAACACCGGGGAGCTGTTTTTT. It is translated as CASSLASGSNTGELFF. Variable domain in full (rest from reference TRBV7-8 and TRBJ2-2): GAGVSQSPRYKVAKRGQDVALRCDPISGHVSLFWYQQALGQGPEFLTYFQNEAQLDKSGLPSDRFFAERPEGSVSTLKIQRTQQEDSAVYLCASSLASGSNTGELFFGEGSRLTVL.

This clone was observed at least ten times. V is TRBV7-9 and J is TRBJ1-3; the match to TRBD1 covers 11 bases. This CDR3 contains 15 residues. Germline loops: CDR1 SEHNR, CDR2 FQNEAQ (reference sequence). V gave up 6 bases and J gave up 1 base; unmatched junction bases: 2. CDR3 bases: TGTGCCAGCAGAGGGGACAGGGGGTCTGGAAACACCATATATTTT. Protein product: CASRGDRGSGNTIYF.

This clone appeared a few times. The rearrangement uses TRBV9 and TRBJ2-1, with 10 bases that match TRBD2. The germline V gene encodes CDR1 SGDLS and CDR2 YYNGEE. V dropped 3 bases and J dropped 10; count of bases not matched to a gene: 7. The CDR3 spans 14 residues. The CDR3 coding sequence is TGTGCCAGCAGCGCAGCTAGCGGGAGAAGGGAGCAGTTCTTC. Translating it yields CASSAASGRREQFF.

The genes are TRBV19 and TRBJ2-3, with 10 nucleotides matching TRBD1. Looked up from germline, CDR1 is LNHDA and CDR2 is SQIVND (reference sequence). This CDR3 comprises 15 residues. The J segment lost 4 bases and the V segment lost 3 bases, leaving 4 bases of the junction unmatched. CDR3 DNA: TGTGCCAGTAGTATCGGGACAGGGGTATCAGATACGCAGTATTTT. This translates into CASSIGTGVSDTQYF.

CDR3 protein: CASSPRDFRTGTFADTQYF. DNA of the CDR3: TGCGCCAGCAGCCCCCGCGATTTTCGGACAGGGACTTTCGCAGATACGCAGTATTTT. This rearrangement joins TRBV4-3 to TRBJ2-3; 8 nucleotides line up with TRBD1. The CDR3 runs to 19 residues. Germline CDR1 reads LGHNA; CDR2 reads YSLEER. With V trimmed by 4 bases and J by 4 bases, 19 bases remained unmatched.

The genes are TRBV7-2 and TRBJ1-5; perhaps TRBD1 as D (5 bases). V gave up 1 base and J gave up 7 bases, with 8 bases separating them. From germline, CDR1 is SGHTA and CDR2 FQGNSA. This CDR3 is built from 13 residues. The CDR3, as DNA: TGTGCCAGCAGCTTAGAAAGGGACCAGCCCCAGCATTTT. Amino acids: CASSLERDQPQHF.